This T cell receptor beta chain derives from a study of CD8+ T cells in alopecia areata. Study overall: Patients took tofacitinib for 6 to 18 months, followed by 6 drug-free months.

Study conclusions and caveats: How baseline CD8+ expansion relates to response remains uncertain (there was one nonresponder).

The CDR3 runs to 13 residues. Germline V lookup: CDR1 GTSNPN, CDR2 SVGIG (reference sequence). V was trimmed by 2 bases and J by 5 bases, leaving 12 bases between them. Notes on this clone: The target antigen is unknown.

Noted treatment: oral pan-JAK inhibitor, 5-10 mg twice daily. As the sequencing template, cDNA was produced by extracting RNA and reverse transcribing it. The table came from immunoSEQ multiplex PCR; TCRdb's copy has only in-frame clones and leaves some out. The data contain fewer than 150,000 clones, roughly 50% of them singletons. The material was CD8+ T cells sorted from blood, obtained at week 4, from a patient treated with tofacitinib. The chain links TRBV30 to TRBJ1-1; D remains unclear. The sequence derives from a human donor with alopecia areata. The CDR3 bases are TGTGCCTGGAGTTCGATCGGGAGAACTGAAGCTTTCTTT. Protein sequence: CAWSSIGRTEAFF. The complete variable domain, with remaining parts taken from reference TRBV30 and TRBJ1-1, reads SQTIHQWPATLVQPVGSPLSLECTVEGTSNPNLYWYRQAAGRGLQLLFYSVGIGQISSEVPQNLSASRPQDRQFILSSKKLLLSDSGFYLCAWSSIGRTEAFFGQGTRLTVV.